This T cell receptor beta chain came from a study of blood T cell repertoires in COVID-19. Across the whole study: Collection of acute and convalescent COVID-19 samples took place in the United States, Italy and Spain. T cells, B-cell-depleted T cells, or PBMCs supplied cDNA or gDNA.

V lost 5 bases, J lost 3 bases, and 5 bases lay in between. This CDR3 has 12 amino acids. TCRdb's table, derived via immunoSEQ multiplex PCR, lists solely in-frame clones and lacks some. This sample has hundreds of thousands of clones, with 65% to 85% found just once. Sequenced input: PBMCs or T cells enriched from blood (not recorded which). The genes are TRBV12-3 or TRBV12-4 and TRBJ1-5, with D unresolved. This sequence originates from a woman in her 40s with acute COVID-19. DNA of the CDR3: TGTGCCAGCAGTCCCCTCAATCAGCCCCAGCATTTT. As protein: CASSPLNQPQHF.